This T cell receptor (beta chain) appears in the sequencing data of a study of blood T cells in healthy people across ages. Through a sample-barcoded 5' primer and a J-beta primer mix, a second PCR was run for about 7 to 12 cycles. TCRdb reanalysed the 5' RACE reads using MiXCR and keeps one entry per CDR3 protein. The repertoire holds around 1,000,000 distinct CDR3 sequences, with under 30% as singletons. Worth noting for this clonotype: The antigen remains undetermined.

Broader study findings: It was not known whether donors were CMV positive (a possible confounder of expanded clonotype changes). Roughly linear age-related decline in beta diversity appeared, significant by age 40.

The CDR3 sequence is 15 residues long. In germline, CDR1 is SGHTA, CDR2 FQGNSA. V lost 4 bases and J lost 3, with 15 bases in between. Every donor gave approximately 10 milliliters of peripheral blood. Separately, the same data were catalogued under a study of T cells of mothers and their children. That source reports: Similar effects of thymic selection on TCR recombination output were recorded in related and unrelated pairs.

The rearrangement uses TRBV7-2 and TRBJ1-2; perhaps TRBD1 as D (5 bases). This sequence originates from a girl aged 2 to 9 in good health. The sequenced sample consisted of blood. CDR3 region: CASSSRDGSHYGYTF. The CDR3 coding sequence is TGTGCCAGCAGCTCACGGGACGGCAGTCACTATGGCTACACCTTC.